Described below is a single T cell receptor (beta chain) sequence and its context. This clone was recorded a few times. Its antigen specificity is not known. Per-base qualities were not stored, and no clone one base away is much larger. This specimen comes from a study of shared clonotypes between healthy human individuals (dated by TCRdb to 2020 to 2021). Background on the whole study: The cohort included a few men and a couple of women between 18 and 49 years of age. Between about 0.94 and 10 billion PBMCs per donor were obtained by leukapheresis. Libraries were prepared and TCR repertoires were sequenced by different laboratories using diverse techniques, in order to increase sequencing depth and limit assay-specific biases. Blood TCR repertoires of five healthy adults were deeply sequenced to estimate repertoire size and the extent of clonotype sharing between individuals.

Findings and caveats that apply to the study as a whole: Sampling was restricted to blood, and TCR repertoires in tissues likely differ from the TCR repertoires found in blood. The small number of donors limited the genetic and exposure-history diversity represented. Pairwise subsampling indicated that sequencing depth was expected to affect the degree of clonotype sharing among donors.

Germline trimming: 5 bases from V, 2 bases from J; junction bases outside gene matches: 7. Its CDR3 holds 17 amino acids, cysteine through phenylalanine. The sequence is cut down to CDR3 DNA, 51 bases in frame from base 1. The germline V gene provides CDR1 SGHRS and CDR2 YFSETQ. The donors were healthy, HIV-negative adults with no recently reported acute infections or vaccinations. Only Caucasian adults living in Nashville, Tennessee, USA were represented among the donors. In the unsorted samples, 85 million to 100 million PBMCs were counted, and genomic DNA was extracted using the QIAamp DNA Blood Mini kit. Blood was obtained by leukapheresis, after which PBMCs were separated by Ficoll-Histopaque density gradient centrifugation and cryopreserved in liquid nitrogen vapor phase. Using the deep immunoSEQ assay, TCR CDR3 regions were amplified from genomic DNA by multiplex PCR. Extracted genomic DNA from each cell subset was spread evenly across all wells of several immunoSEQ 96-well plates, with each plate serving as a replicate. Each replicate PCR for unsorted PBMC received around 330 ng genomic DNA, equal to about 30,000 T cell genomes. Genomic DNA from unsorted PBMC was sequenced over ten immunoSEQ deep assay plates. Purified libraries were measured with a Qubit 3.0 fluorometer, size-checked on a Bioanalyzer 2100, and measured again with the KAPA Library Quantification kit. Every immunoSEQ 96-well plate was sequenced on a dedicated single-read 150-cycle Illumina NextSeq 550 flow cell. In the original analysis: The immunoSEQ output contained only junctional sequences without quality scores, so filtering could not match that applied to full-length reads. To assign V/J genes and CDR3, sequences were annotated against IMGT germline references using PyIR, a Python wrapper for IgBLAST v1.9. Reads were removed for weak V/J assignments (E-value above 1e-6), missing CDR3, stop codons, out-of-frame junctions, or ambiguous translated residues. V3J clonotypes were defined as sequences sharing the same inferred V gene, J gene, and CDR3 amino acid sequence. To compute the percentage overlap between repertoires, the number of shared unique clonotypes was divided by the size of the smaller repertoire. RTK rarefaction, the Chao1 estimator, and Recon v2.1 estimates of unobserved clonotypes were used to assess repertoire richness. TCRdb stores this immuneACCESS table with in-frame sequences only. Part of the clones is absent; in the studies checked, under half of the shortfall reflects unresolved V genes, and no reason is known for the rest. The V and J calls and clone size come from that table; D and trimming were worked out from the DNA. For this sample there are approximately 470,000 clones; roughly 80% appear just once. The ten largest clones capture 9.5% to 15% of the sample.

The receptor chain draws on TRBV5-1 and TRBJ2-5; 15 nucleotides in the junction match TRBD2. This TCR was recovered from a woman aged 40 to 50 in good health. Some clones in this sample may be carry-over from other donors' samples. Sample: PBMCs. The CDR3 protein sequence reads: CASSKGLAGGVQETQYF. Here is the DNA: TGCGCCAGCAGTAAGGGACTAGCGGGAGGAGTACAAGAGACCCAGTACTTC.